This T cell receptor beta chain emerged from a study of memory CD8 T cells in hepatitis C reinfection. Study at large: HCV reinfection: RNA-positive following two negative tests at least 60 days apart. Between 12 and 24 weeks after reinfection detection, late samples were drawn. Whole-study findings and limits: Conclusions on public clonotypes and secondary clearance were not definitive with four or five donors.

The repertoire was sequenced with immunoSEQ multiplex PCR; TCRdb's copy has only in-frame clones and lacks some. The sample holds around 4,400 clones, approximately 88% seen once. As to this clone: Antigen: not known.

Time point given: late/post reinfection, 12 to 24 weeks after detection. Sorted cells were sequenced directly ex vivo without any in vitro expansion. The source of this sequence is a man aged 45-60 years with hepatitis C virus infection. The source material was naive CD8+ T cells sorted from blood.

The CDR3 sequence: CASSDPGYRDEKLFF. CDR3 bases: TGTGCCAGCAGTGACCCTGGGTACAGGGATGAAAAACTGTTTTTT. The chain joins TRBV25-1 to TRBJ1-4, with a weak D call TRBD1 (6 bases). CDR3 length: 15 residues. V gave up 3 bases and J gave up 6 bases, with 14 bases separating them. Germline V gives CDR1 MGHDK, CDR2 SYGVNS.